These 32 T cell receptor beta chains were sequenced from one sample in a study of T cells after yellow fever vaccination. TCRdb reanalysed the 5' RACE reads using MiXCR and keeps one entry per CDR3 protein. The sample comprises more than 350,000 distinct CDR3 sequences, about 9.9% of which are singletons, and around 18% rests with the top ten. The sequences come from PBMCs, collected on the day of the first yellow fever vaccination. Source of these receptors: a man aged 18 to 29 who received the YFV17D yellow fever vaccine.

This clonotype was detected many times. V and J are TRBV5-6 and TRBJ2-7; D gene ambiguous. Germline CDR1 is SGHDT and CDR2 is YYEEEE. Trimming shortened V by 0 bases and J by 4 bases, and 5 bases separated the two germline ends. The CDR3 consists of 12 residues. The CDR3: CASSLGGYEQYV. Written as DNA, the CDR3 is TGTGCCAGCAGCTTGGGAGGTTACGAGCAGTACGTC.

This clonotype appeared a few times. The chain joins TRBV7-2 to TRBJ2-7; TRBD2 might be the D (7 bases). The germline V and J ends were trimmed by 2 bases and 5 bases, with 13 bases remaining between them. CDR3 length equals 14 residues. In germline, CDR1 is SGHTA, CDR2 FQGNSA. CDR3 sequence (DNA): TGTGCCAGCAGCTTAATCGGGGGGCTAGACGAGCAGTACTTC. This encodes CASSLIGGLDEQYF. Using reference TRBV7-2 and TRBJ2-7 for the parts outside the CDR3, the full variable domain is GAGVSQSPSNKVTEKGKDVELRCDPISGHTALYWYRQSLGQGLEFLIYFQGNSAPDKSGLPSDRFSAERTGGSVSTLTIQRTQQEDSAVYLCASSLIGGLDEQYFGPGTRLTVT.

In its sample, this clonotype was seen a few times. The gene calls are TRBV28 and TRBJ2-3, with D hard to call. V was shortened by 2 bases and J by 2 bases, with 8 bases between the two germline ends. The CDR3 length is 14 residues. Germline V gene data show CDR1 as MDHEN and CDR2 as SYDVKM. DNA for the CDR3: TGTGCCAGCAGTTTAATGGATGACACAGATACGCAGTATTTT. Amino acid sequence: CASSLMDDTDTQYF.

This clonotype was detected only a few times. The chain carries TRBV29-1 and TRBJ1-5; the match to TRBD1 covers 8 bases. Unmatched junction bases numbered 3, after V lost 6 bases and J lost 2 bases. CDR1 and CDR2 (germline): SQVTM, ANQGSEA. This CDR3 region has 13 residues. CDR3 sequence (DNA): TGCAGCGTCACAGGGGGTGGCAATCAGCCCCAGCATTTT. Translated, it gives CSVTGGGNQPQHF.

The gene calls are TRBV11-2 and TRBJ2-1, with D possibly TRBD2 on 5 matching bases. Trimming removed 0 bases from V and 7 bases from J, with 13 bases in between. The germline CDR1 and CDR2 sequences are SGHAT and FQNNGV. The CDR3 covers 15 residues. The CDR3 coding sequence is TGTGCCAGCAGCTTAGATTTGACTACGTTAAATGAGCAGTTCTTC. Protein product: CASSLDLTTLNEQFF.

Only a few counts were recorded for this clonotype. V is TRBV4-1 and J is TRBJ2-3; a weak D match, TRBD1 (5 bases). This CDR3 spans 14 amino acids. Germline values: CDR1 MGHRA, CDR2 YSYEKL. Trimming removed 5 bases from V and 2 bases from J, with 11 bases in between. DNA of the CDR3: TGCGCCAGCAGCTACAGGTTTAACACAGATACGCAGTATTTT. It specifies CASSYRFNTDTQYF.

This chain uses TRBV20-1 with TRBJ2-2, with 13 bases lining up with TRBD2. Germline V gives CDR1 DFQATT, CDR2 SNEGSKA (reference sequence). This CDR3 is 17 amino acids long. V dropped 2 bases and J dropped 4; count of bases not matched to a gene: 7. For the CDR3, the DNA is TGCAGTGCTAGATCTCAAACTAGCGGGGGGGCCACCGGGGAGCTGTTTTTT. As protein: CSARSQTSGGATGELFF.

CDR3 residues: CANNDPDGTHEQYV. DNA of the CDR3: TGTGCCAATAACGACCCGGACGGGACCCACGAGCAGTACGTC. The chain couples TRBV6-1 to TRBJ2-7; D may match TRBD1 or TRBD2 (5 bases each). The CDR3 runs to 14 residues. V was shortened by 10 bases and J by 5 bases, with 21 bases between the two germline ends. Per germline, CDR1 MNHNS and CDR2 SASEGT.

This clonotype has only a few counts. The rearrangement links TRBV20-1 to TRBJ2-5, with 7 bases aligning to TRBD2. Germline V gene sequence: CDR1 DFQATT, CDR2 SNEGSKA (reference sequence). Germline trimming cut 1 base from V and 4 bases from J; bases unmatched to any gene: 15. The CDR3 runs to 17 residues. For the CDR3, the DNA is TGCAGTGCTAGAGTCGCCCCGGGAGCGGGGTGGGGAGAGACCCAGTACTTC. Translation gives CSARVAPGAGWGETQYF.

The gene calls are TRBV25-1 and TRBJ1-1; 10 bases line up with TRBD1. Germline CDR1 and CDR2: MGHDK and SYGVNS. The CDR3 consists of 15 residues. V was pared by 4 bases and J by 5 bases, with 7 bases of the junction left unmatched. The CDR3: CASSADRGIGTEAFF. DNA of the CDR3: TGTGCCAGCAGTGCGGACAGGGGGATTGGAACTGAAGCTTTCTTT.

This clonotype was detected many times. V usage is TRBV7-9 and J usage is TRBJ2-1; 7 bases line up with TRBD2. The germline gives CDR1 SEHNR, CDR2 FQNEAQ (reference sequence). V lost 5 bases and J lost 5; bases outside the gene matches: 12. The CDR3 extends over 16 amino acids. The CDR3 nucleotides read TGTGCCAGCAGCCCCCATCTGGCGGGGGTGAACAATGAGCAGTTCTTC. Amino acid sequence: CASSPHLAGVNNEQFF.

This clonotype came up once. The chain couples TRBV7-2 to TRBJ2-3, with D hard to call. The CDR3 is made up of 14 amino acids. V gave up 3 bases and J gave up 2 bases, with 9 bases separating them. Germline V gene sequence: CDR1 SGHTA, CDR2 FQGNSA. CDR3 in amino acids: CASSFDGNTDTQYF. The CDR3 DNA reads TGTGCCAGCAGCTTTGACGGAAACACAGATACGCAGTATTTT.

The rearrangement links TRBV15 to TRBJ2-5, with D possibly TRBD1 on 5 matching bases. Per germline, CDR1 LNHNV and CDR2 YYDKDF (reference sequence). The length of the CDR3 is 17 residues. V lost 0 bases and J lost 2, with 16 bases in between. The DNA for the CDR3 is TGTGCCACCAGCAGAGAGATGGGGATGGGGCCTCAAGAGACCCAGTACTTC. Protein product: CATSREMGMGPQETQYF.

The CDR3 reads CASSQVGQGAKNIQYF. The CDR3, as DNA: TGCGCCAGCAGCCAAGTTGGACAGGGCGCCAAAAACATTCAGTACTTC. V is TRBV4-1 and J is TRBJ2-4; TRBD1 aligns across 8 bases. V trimming: 1 base; J trimming: 1 base; junction bases outside the gene matches: 3. The CDR3 runs 16 residues. Germline values: CDR1 MGHRA, CDR2 YSYEKL.

V usage is TRBV7-2 and J usage is TRBJ1-6; D gene unclear. The CDR3 consists of 14 residues. The V gene's germline CDR1 is SGHTA and CDR2 FQGNSA. With 5 bases removed from V and 7 bases from J, the gap between germline ends came to 12 bases. In DNA, the CDR3 is TGTGCCAGCAGCCGGAGGGTGGGAAATTCACCCCTCCACTTT. Its protein is CASSRRVGNSPLHF.

This clonotype appeared a few times. J is TRBJ1-2 and V is TRBV7-9; tentative D call: TRBD1 (5 bases). The germline gives CDR1 SEHNR, CDR2 FQNEAQ (reference sequence). The CDR3 contains 15 residues. V lost 3 bases to trimming and J lost 0 bases, with 11 bases between them. CDR3 DNA sequence: TGTGCCAGCAGCTTTACGGGGGTAGCTAACTATGGCTACACCTTC. This sequence encodes CASSFTGVANYGYTF.

This clonotype was detected ten times or more. The CDR3 DNA sequence: TGTGCCACGCTAGCATATAGCACAGATACGCAGTATTTT. This sequence encodes CATLAYSTDTQYF. The chain uses TRBV10-3 and TRBJ2-3; possibly TRBD2 for D (5 bases). Trimming left V 10 bases short and J 0 bases short, with 11 bases between. The CDR3 totals 13 residues. Per the germline V gene, CDR1 is ENHRY and CDR2 is SYGVKD.

In its sample, this clonotype was seen a few times. CDR3 coding DNA: TGTGCCAGCAGCTCGCAGGGGAGTCTGTCATCCGAAGCTTTCTTT. Its protein is CASSSQGSLSSEAFF. The chain carries TRBV5-5 and TRBJ1-1; tentative D call: TRBD1 (6 bases). The germline V and J ends were trimmed by 3 bases and 8 bases, with 20 bases remaining between them. Germline V gives CDR1 SGHKS, CDR2 YYEKEE (reference sequence). The CDR3 sequence is 15 residues long.

This clonotype was seen more than once but under ten times. The chain employs TRBV20-1 and TRBJ2-7; 11 nucleotides match TRBD1. The V gene end was trimmed by 6 bases and the J gene end by 5 bases; junction bases not matched to a gene: 9. The CDR3 spans 14 residues. Germline V CDR1 and CDR2: DFQATT, SNEGSKA (reference sequence). The CDR3 nucleotides are TGCAGTGCGAGACCCCCGGACAGGGGGCACGAGCAGTACGTC. This encodes CSARPPDRGHEQYV.

This clonotype was picked up many times. The chain couples TRBV28 to TRBJ2-1; 10 nucleotides match TRBD2. The CDR3 runs 15 residues. Germline V lookup: CDR1 MDHEN, CDR2 SYDVKM. J lost 2 bases, V lost 7 bases, and 5 bases had no gene match. Written as DNA, the CDR3 is TGTGCCAGCACGACAACTAGCGGGGCCTACAATGAGCAGTTCTTC. As protein: CASTTTSGAYNEQFF.

This clonotype came up once. This chain uses TRBV6-5 with TRBJ1-1; D is possibly TRBD1 (6 bases). CDR3 length: 16 residues. The V gene's germline CDR1 is MNHEY and CDR2 SVGAGI. Trimming took off 0 bases at V and 5 bases at J, with 16 bases between the two ends. The CDR3 loop reads CASSYSAAMRGTEAFF. CDR3 nucleotides: TGTGCCAGCAGTTACTCGGCGGCGATGAGGGGGACTGAAGCTTTCTTT.

Written as DNA, the CDR3 is TGTGCCAGGGGCCGCGGGGTCCGGGACAGGAGCACAGATACGCAGTATTTT. Protein product: CARGRGVRDRSTDTQYF. The rearrangement uses TRBV5-6 and TRBJ2-3; TRBD1 matches at 8 bases. Unmatched junction bases numbered 14, after V lost 8 bases and J lost 0 bases. Germline lookup yields CDR1 SGHDT and CDR2 YYEEEE. The CDR3 covers 17 residues.

This clonotype has at least ten counts. The chain joins TRBV14 to TRBJ2-7, with 9 positions matching TRBD2. Germline lookup yields CDR1 SGHDN and CDR2 FVKESK. V lost 2 bases and J lost 6; bases outside the gene matches: 11. The CDR3 totals 16 residues. The CDR3: CASSQISGGPTGEQYF. The CDR3 region has the DNA TGTGCCAGCAGCCAAATTAGCGGGGGCCCGACGGGCGAGCAGTACTTC. The variable domain in full, completed from reference TRBV14 and TRBJ2-7, reads EAGVTQFPSHSVIEKGQTVTLRCDPISGHDNLYWYRRVMGKEIKFLLHFVKESKQDESGMPNNRFLAERTGGTYSTLKVQPAELEDSGVYFCASSQISGGPTGEQYFGPGTRLTVT.

This clonotype was seen a few times. This chain joins TRBV20-1 and TRBJ1-2; a weak D match, TRBD1 (6 bases). CDR3 length: 14 residues. Germline CDR1 is DFQATT and CDR2 is SNEGSKA (reference sequence). V gave up 5 bases and J gave up 8 bases, with 21 bases separating them. The CDR3 protein is CSAPSGGGSDGYTF. For the CDR3, the DNA is TGCAGTGCTCCGTCCGGAGGGGGGTCCGACGGCTACACCTTC.

This clonotype was seen more than once but under ten times. The rearrangement uses TRBV15 and TRBJ2-7; 7 bases fit TRBD1. Germline loops: CDR1 LNHNV, CDR2 YYDKDF (reference sequence). Losses at the gene ends were 5 bases for V and 4 bases for J; bases not matched to a gene: 5. The CDR3 loop spans 13 amino acids. Written as DNA, the CDR3 is TGTGCCACCAGCCGTGGGACAGTTTACGAGCAGTACGTC. Translation gives CATSRGTVYEQYV.

This clonotype was seen a handful of times. The V and J genes are TRBV5-1 and TRBJ2-1; 10 bases are shared with TRBD2. V shed 5 bases, J shed 9 bases, and the junction held 14 bases outside the gene matches. The CDR3 totals 16 residues. Germline CDR1 reads SGHRS; CDR2 reads YFSETQ. CDR3: CASRSPGLAGAGEQFF. The CDR3 DNA reads TGCGCCAGCAGGTCGCCGGGCCTAGCGGGGGCCGGTGAGCAGTTCTTC. Looking up the rest from reference TRBV5-1 and TRBJ2-1 gives the full variable domain: KAGVTQTPRYLIKTRGQQVTLSCSPISGHRSVSWYQQTPGQGLQFLFEYFSETQRNKGNFPGRFSGRQFSNSRSEMNVSTLELGDSALYLCASRSPGLAGAGEQFFGPGTRLTVL.

The rearrangement joins TRBV7-9 to TRBJ2-1; 10 positions agree with TRBD2. J gave up 15 bases and V 2 bases, and 10 bases lay outside the gene matches. Germline values: CDR1 SEHNR, CDR2 FQNEAQ (reference sequence). This CDR3 has 14 residues. The CDR3 here is CASSLLAGERYTFF. The CDR3 nucleotides are TGTGCCAGCAGCTTACTAGCGGGGGAAAGATATACGTTCTTC. The full variable domain, completed using reference TRBV7-9 and TRBJ2-1, is DTGVSQNPRHKITKRGQNVTFRCDPISEHNRLYWYRQTLGQGPEFLTYFQNEAQLEKSRLLSDRFSAERPKGSFSTLEIQRTEQGDSAMYLCASSLLAGERYTFFGPGTRLTVL.

This clonotype was counted a few times. The chain links TRBV11-3 to TRBJ2-2; 7 bases fit TRBD1. The ends lost 3 bases at V and 5 bases at J; junction bases unmatched: 9. The CDR3 consists of 16 residues. Germline V CDR1 and CDR2: SGHNT, YENEEA. CDR3 amino acids: CASSFTTAGGTGELFF. In nucleotides, the CDR3 is TGTGCCAGCAGCTTTACAACCGCAGGGGGAACCGGGGAGCTGTTTTTT. Together with reference TRBV11-3 and TRBJ2-2, the CDR3 gives the full variable domain: EAGVVQSPRYKIIEKKQPVAFWCNPISGHNTLYWYLQNLGQGPELLIRYENEEAVDDSQLPKDRFSAERLKGVDSTLKIQPAELGDSAVYLCASSFTTAGGTGELFFGEGSRLTVL.

This chain joins TRBV12-3 or TRBV12-4 and TRBJ1-1; D ambiguous. Trimming stripped 2 bases from V and 1 base from J, with 8 bases between. The CDR3 has 14 amino acids. The CDR3 DNA is TGTGCCAGCAGTTTAAGTGAAGGGAACACTGAAGCTTTCTTT. Amino acids: CASSLSEGNTEAFF.

In this sample, this clonotype turned up a few times. This chain connects TRBV9 to TRBJ2-1, with 9 bases that match TRBD2. This CDR3 is built from 15 residues. Trimming removed 3 bases from V and 4 bases from J; junction bases left unmatched: 5. Germline assignment: CDR1 SGDLS and CDR2 YYNGEE. DNA for the CDR3: TGTGCCAGCAGCGACAGCGGGGGGATTTACAATGAGCAGTTCTTC. Its protein is CASSDSGGIYNEQFF.

This sequence joins TRBV4-1 and TRBJ1-2, with D possibly TRBD1 on 5 matching bases. From germline, CDR1 is MGHRA and CDR2 YSYEKL. CDR3 length equals 15 residues. The V gene lost 5 bases and the J gene lost 5 bases, with 18 bases spanning the gap. CDR3 sequence reads: CASSYGTSERYGYTF. The DNA of the CDR3 is TGCGCCAGCAGCTATGGGACTTCGGAGAGGTATGGCTACACCTTC.

In its sample, this clonotype was seen a few times. The chain carries TRBV12-3 or TRBV12-4 and TRBJ2-2; D possibly corresponds to TRBD2 (6 bases). V was cut by 3 bases and J by 6 bases, with 11 bases left in between. The CDR3 spans 14 residues. CDR3 amino acids: CASSFTSSSGELFF. The CDR3 DNA follows: TGTGCCAGCAGTTTTACTAGCTCCTCCGGGGAGCTGTTTTTT.